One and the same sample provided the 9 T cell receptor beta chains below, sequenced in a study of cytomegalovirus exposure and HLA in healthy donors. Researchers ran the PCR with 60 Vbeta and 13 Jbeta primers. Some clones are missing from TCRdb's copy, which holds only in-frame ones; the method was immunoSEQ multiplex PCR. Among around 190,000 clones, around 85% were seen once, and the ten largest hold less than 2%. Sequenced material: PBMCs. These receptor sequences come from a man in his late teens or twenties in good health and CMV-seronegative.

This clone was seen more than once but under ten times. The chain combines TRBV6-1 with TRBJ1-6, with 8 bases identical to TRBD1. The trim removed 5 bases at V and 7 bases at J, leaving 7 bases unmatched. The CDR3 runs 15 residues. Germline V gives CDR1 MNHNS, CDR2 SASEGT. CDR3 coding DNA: TGTGCCAGCAGTCCTTCAGGGGGCGCGAATTCACCCCTCCACTTT. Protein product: CASSPSGGANSPLHF.

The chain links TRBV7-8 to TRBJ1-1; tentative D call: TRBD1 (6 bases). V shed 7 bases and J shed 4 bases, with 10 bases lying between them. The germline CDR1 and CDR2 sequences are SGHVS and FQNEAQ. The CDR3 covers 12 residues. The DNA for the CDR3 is TGTGCCAGCACCAGGACAGTCACTGAAGCTTTCTTT. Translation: CASTRTVTEAFF. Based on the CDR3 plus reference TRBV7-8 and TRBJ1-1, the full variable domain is GAGVSQSPRYKVAKRGQDVALRCDPISGHVSLFWYQQALGQGPEFLTYFQNEAQLDKSGLPSDRFFAERPEGSVSTLKIQRTQQEDSAVYLCASTRTVTEAFFGQGTRLTVV.

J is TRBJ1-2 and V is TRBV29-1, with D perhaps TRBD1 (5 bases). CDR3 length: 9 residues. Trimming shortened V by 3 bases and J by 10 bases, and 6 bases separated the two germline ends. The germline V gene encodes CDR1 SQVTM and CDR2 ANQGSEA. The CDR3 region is CSVDRDYTF. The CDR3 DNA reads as TGCAGCGTTGACAGGGACTACACCTTC.

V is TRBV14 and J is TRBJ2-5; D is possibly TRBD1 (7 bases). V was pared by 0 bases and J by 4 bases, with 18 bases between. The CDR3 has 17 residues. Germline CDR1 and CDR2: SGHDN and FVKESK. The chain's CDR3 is CASSQDYSHRGGETQYF. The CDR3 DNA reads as TGTGCCAGCAGCCAAGACTATTCCCACAGGGGAGGAGAGACCCAGTACTTC.

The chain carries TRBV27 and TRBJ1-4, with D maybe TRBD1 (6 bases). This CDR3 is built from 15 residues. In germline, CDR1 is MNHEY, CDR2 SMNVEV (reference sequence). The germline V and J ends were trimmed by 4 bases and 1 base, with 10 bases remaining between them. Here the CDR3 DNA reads TGTGCCAGCAGTTCGTGGGGGCAAACTAATGAAAAACTGTTTTTT. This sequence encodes CASSSWGQTNEKLFF.

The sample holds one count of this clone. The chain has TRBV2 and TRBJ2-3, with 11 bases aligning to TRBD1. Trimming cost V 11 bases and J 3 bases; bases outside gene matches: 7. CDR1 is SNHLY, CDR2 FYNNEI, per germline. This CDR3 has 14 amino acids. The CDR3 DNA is TGTGCCGGACAGGGGGCCGGTTGGACAGATACGCAGTATTTT. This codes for CAGQGAGWTDTQYF.

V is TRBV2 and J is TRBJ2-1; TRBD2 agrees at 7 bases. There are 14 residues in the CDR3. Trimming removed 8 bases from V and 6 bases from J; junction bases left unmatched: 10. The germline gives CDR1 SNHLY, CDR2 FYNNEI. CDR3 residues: CASPARGSPNEQFF. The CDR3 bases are TGTGCCAGCCCTGCTCGCGGGAGCCCCAATGAGCAGTTCTTC.

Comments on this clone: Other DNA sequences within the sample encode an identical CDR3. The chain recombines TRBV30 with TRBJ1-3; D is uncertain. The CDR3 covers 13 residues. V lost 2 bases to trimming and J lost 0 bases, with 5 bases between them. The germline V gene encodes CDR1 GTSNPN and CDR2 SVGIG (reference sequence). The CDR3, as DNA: TGTGCCTGGAGTTCCAGCTCTGGAAACACCATATATTTT. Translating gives CAWSSSSGNTIYF.

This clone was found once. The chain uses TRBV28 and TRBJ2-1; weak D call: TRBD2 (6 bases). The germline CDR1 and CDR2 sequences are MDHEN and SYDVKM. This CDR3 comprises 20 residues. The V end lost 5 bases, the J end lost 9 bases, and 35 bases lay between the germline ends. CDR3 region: CASSPRSRRRLAGSPREQFF. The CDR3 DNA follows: TGTGCCAGCAGTCCTCGGTCTAGGCGGAGGTTGGCGGGATCCCCCCGTGAGCAGTTCTTC.